The entry below gives a single TCR beta chain sequence along with its context. This clone has only one observation. Its antigen is still unknown. No much larger clone exists at a distance of one base, and base qualities are not known. The data are from a study of shared clonotypes between healthy human individuals (dated by TCRdb to between 2020 and 2021). General notes on the study: A couple of women and a few men aged 18 to 49 years were included in the cohort. Between about 0.8 and 9.5 billion PBMCs per donor were obtained by leukapheresis. Different laboratories and diverse techniques were used to prepare libraries and sequence TCR repertoires, to increase sequencing depth and limit assay-specific biases. To estimate repertoire size and how much clonotypes are shared between individuals, the study performed deep sequencing of blood TCR repertoires from roughly five healthy adults. Per donor, three plates each were used for CD4 naive and CD4 memory, two for CD8 naive, and one for CD8 memory. The investigation overall reported the following: When a handful of donors were compared, the shared fraction of clonotypes was around 5% for naive CD4, 3% to 4% for naive CD8, more than 2% for memory CD4, and under 0.5% for memory CD8. Pairwise subsampling led to the expectation that sequencing depth would affect the degree of clonotype sharing among donors. Even with the large sequencing depth, rarefaction of the sorted-subset datasets indicated that sequencing was incomplete. Compared with non-shared clonotypes, clonotypes shared by all four sorted-subset donors had higher generation probabilities. The genetic and exposure-history diversity represented was limited by the small number of donors. Larger estimated clonotype richness was generally found for naive subsets than for memory subsets. Sampling was limited to blood, and TCR repertoires in tissue likely differ from TCR repertoires in blood.

For CDR1 and CDR2, the germline V gene (reference sequence) lists WNHNN and SYGVQD. Its CDR3 holds 14 amino acids, cysteine through phenylalanine. CDR3 DNA is the only sequence kept; it has 42 bases, read in frame from the first base. V drops 3 bases and J drops 6 bases, leaving 12 bases in between. Using the deep immunoSEQ assay, TCR CDR3 regions were amplified from genomic DNA by multiplex PCR. Extracted genomic DNA from each cell subset was spread evenly across all wells of several immunoSEQ 96-well plates, with each plate serving as a replicate. Each replicate PCR for sorted subsets received roughly 200 ng genomic DNA, equal to 28,000 or so T cell genomes. Purified libraries were measured with a Qubit 3.0 fluorometer, size-checked on a Bioanalyzer 2100, and measured again with the KAPA Library Quantification kit. A separate single-read 150-cycle Illumina NextSeq 550 flow cell was used to sequence each immunoSEQ 96-well plate. Regarding the original processing steps: Because only junctional sequences without quality scores were contained in the immunoSEQ output, filtering matching that applied to full-length reads could not be performed. Sequences were annotated with PyIR, a Python wrapper for IgBLAST v1.9, and V/J genes and CDR3 were assigned using IMGT germline references. Any read was removed if the V/J assignment was weak (E-value above 1e-6), the CDR3 was missing, or the read contained stop codons, out-of-frame junctions, or ambiguous translated residues. A V3J clonotype was defined by an identical inferred V gene, J gene, and CDR3 amino acid sequence. Percentage overlap between repertoires was calculated by dividing the number of shared unique clonotypes by the size of the smaller repertoire. Repertoire richness was assessed with RTK rarefaction, the Chao1 estimator, and Recon v2.1 estimates of unobserved clonotypes. For all TCRbeta clonotypes obtained by the gDNA method from four donors, generation probabilities were computed with OLGA. Entries here come from immuneACCESS through TCRdb and include only in-frame sequences with V and J called. Some clones fail to appear in such tables; in the studies checked, an unresolved V gene covers under half of the shortfall, and the cause of the remainder is unknown. From that table come the V and J calls and clone size; the DNA was used to work out D and trimming. This sample lists approximately 980,000 clones; 76% were detected once. The ten biggest clones cover over 1.3% of the sample.

Donors were healthy HIV-negative adults with no recently reported acute infections or vaccinations. Every donor was a Caucasian adult residing in Nashville, Tennessee, USA. CD4+ T cells were enriched through magnetic negative selection, after which naive cells were positively selected on CD45RA and the remaining negative fraction served as the memory subset. Blood was obtained by leukapheresis, after which PBMCs were separated by Ficoll-Histopaque density gradient centrifugation and cryopreserved in liquid nitrogen vapor phase. Analytical flow cytometry was used to check the purity and quantity of each magnetically sorted T cell population. From each sorted fraction, genomic DNA was isolated and quantified by UV absorbance on a Nanodrop 2000c.

The rearrangement joined TRBV10-1 to TRBJ2-1; the D gene is unclear. This TCR came from a young man in good health. The material sequenced was memory CD4+ T cells sorted from blood. What this sample's cell subset or site label stands for: CD45RA-negative fraction. CDR3 sequence: CASSEEVPPNEQFF. The DNA reads as follows: TGCGCCAGCAGTGAAGAGGTACCCCCCAATGAGCAGTTCTTC.